This T cell receptor (beta chain) was recovered during a study of cytomegalovirus exposure and HLA in healthy donors. Per germline, CDR1 GTSNPN and CDR2 SVGIG (reference sequence). The CDR3 consists of 12 residues. Trimming removed 0 bases from V and 6 bases from J, with 8 bases in between. The PCR employed 60 Vbeta primers together with 13 Jbeta primers. Assay: immunoSEQ multiplex PCR; the TCRdb copy retains only in-frame clones and omits some. The profile shows 130,000 to 150,000 clones, 80% of them singletons. With respect to this clone: Its cognate antigen is unknown.

Overall study findings and caveats: Accurate prediction of most subjects' HLA-A and HLA-B alleles from TCR beta sequences was reported.

Sequencing was performed on PBMCs. The sequence was obtained from a male donor in good health and CMV-seronegative. J is TRBJ1-2 and V is TRBV30; D possibly corresponds to TRBD1 (6 bases). As DNA, the CDR3 is TGTGCCTGGAGTGTAGCAGGGGATGGCTACACCTTC. Protein product: CAWSVAGDGYTF.